The rows below give T cell receptor beta chains drawn from one sample of a study of CD8+CD57+ T cells in acquired aplastic anemia. TCRdb reanalysed the reads using MiXCR and keeps one entry per CDR3 protein. The repertoire consists of over 150,000 distinct CDR3 sequences, with approximately 43% occurring once and the leading ten covering approximately 1.1%. Sequencing input: sorted CD4+, CD8+, or CD8+CD57+ T cells (not recorded which) from PBMCs. The receptors were sampled from a human donor in good health. The CDR3 runs from the conserved cysteine through the conserved F or W. Fields, in order: D gene, J gene, clone size, V gene, CDR3 protein, CDR3 DNA. A D gene is named only where the DNA matches it firmly. For some rows the clone size is stated as once, few or many, or as a class when expanded; others skip it.

>TRBD2|TRBJ2-7|-|TRBV6-5
CASSLAGITYEQYF
TGTGCCAGCAGTTTAGCGGGAATAACCTACGAGCAGTACTTC
>TRBD2|TRBJ2-5|-|TRBV5-1
CASSLGLAGEGETQYF
TGCGCCAGCAGCTTAGGACTAGCGGGAGAAGGAGAGACCCAGTACTTC
>-|TRBJ2-4|-|TRBV29-1
CSVQPLSHLAKNIQYW
TGCAGCGTCCAACCGCTAAGCCACCTAGCCAAAAACATTCAGTACTGG
>-|TRBJ1-1|-|TRBV12-3/TRBV12-4
CASSPPGSIEAFF
TGTGCCAGCAGTCCCCCAGGGAGCATTGAAGCTTTCTTT
>TRBD1|TRBJ2-1|-|TRBV12-3/TRBV12-4
CASRAGTGGFDEQFF
TGTGCCAGCAGGGCCGGGACAGGGGGCTTTGATGAGCAGTTCTTC
>-|TRBJ1-2|many|TRBV7-2
CASSSDINYGYTF
TGTGCCAGCAGCTCGGACATTAACTATGGCTACACCTTC
>-|TRBJ1-1|few|TRBV10-3
CAISELQGTEAFF
TGTGCCATCAGTGAGTTACAGGGCACTGAAGCTTTCTTT
>-|TRBJ1-1|few|TRBV28
CASSGGGKDTEAFF
TGTGCCAGCAGTGGGGGGGGCAAGGACACTGAAGCTTTCTTT
>-|TRBJ1-1|-|TRBV7-2
CASSPPVTEAFF
TGTGCCAGCAGCCCCCCGGTCACTGAAGCTTTCTTT
>TRBD2|TRBJ2-5|-|TRBV9
CASSVGGGRETQYF
TGTGCCAGCAGCGTAGGGGGAGGGCGGGAGACCCAGTACTTC
>TRBD1|TRBJ1-2|-|TRBV10-3
CAISGTGGDGGYGYTF
TGTGCCATCTCCGGGACAGGGGGCGATGGCGGCTATGGCTACACCTTC
>-|TRBJ1-1|once|TRBV20-1
CSARDAGVNTEAFF
TGCAGTGCTAGAGATGCAGGGGTGAACACTGAAGCTTTCTTT
>-|TRBJ2-2|-|TRBV7-8
CASSPDRLLTGELFF
TGTGCCAGCAGCCCCGACAGGTTGCTCACCGGGGAGCTGTTTTTT
>-|TRBJ2-7|many|TRBV7-9
CASSLAPGSYEQYF
TGTGCCAGCAGCTTAGCGCCGGGCTCCTACGAGCAGTACTTC
>TRBD2|TRBJ2-1|few|TRBV19
CASRSGGIWDEQFF
TGTGCCAGTAGAAGCGGGGGAATCTGGGATGAGCAGTTCTTC
>-|TRBJ1-1|many|TRBV7-2
CASSLDPDGYTEAFF
TGTGCCAGCAGCTTAGACCCCGATGGCTACACTGAAGCTTTCTTT
>-|TRBJ2-7|-|TRBV20-1
CSASRPSYEQYF
TGCAGCGCTAGTAGGCCATCCTACGAGCAGTACTTC
>TRBD1|TRBJ2-7|few|TRBV4-3
CASSPRSPPTGGEQYF
TGCGCCAGCAGTCCAAGATCCCCTCCCACAGGGGGCGAGCAGTACTTC
>-|TRBJ2-5|few|TRBV7-3
CATSQTFPQETQYF
TGTGCCACCTCACAAACCTTCCCTCAAGAGACCCAGTACTTC
>TRBD2|TRBJ2-5|-|TRBV15
CATRWIAGETQCF
TGTGCCACCAGATGGATAGCGGGAGAGACCCAGTGCTTC
>TRBD1|TRBJ1-2|-|TRBV19
CASSTTRDREVVGYTF
TGTGCCAGTAGTACGACCCGGGACAGGGAGGTGGTTGGCTACACCTTC
>-|TRBJ2-7|-|TRBV15
CATKGGLDEQYF
TGTGCCACCAAAGGGGGGCTAGACGAGCAGTACTTC
>TRBD2|TRBJ2-7|many|TRBV20-1
CSAGTSGRGREQYF
TGCAGTGCTGGAACTAGCGGGAGGGGGCGCGAGCAGTACTTC
>TRBD2|TRBJ2-5|-|TRBV19
CASRDGSGGEETQYF
TGTGCCAGTAGGGATGGGAGCGGGGGGGAAGAGACCCAGTACTTC
>TRBD2|TRBJ2-3|-|TRBV20-1
CSARKLAGGRDTQYF
TGCAGTGCTAGAAAACTAGCGGGGGGGCGTGATACGCAGTATTTT
>-|TRBJ1-1|-|TRBV2
CASIGQPGTSEAFF
TGTGCCAGCATCGGGCAGCCCGGGACTTCTGAAGCTTTCTTT
>TRBD1|TRBJ1-1|-|TRBV29-1
CSVRTGTGTEAFF
TGCAGCGTTCGGACAGGGACGGGCACTGAAGCTTTCTTT
>TRBD1|TRBJ2-7|-|TRBV29-1
CSVADRAPYEQYF
TGCAGCGTGGCGGACAGGGCCCCCTACGAGCAGTACTTC
>TRBD2|TRBJ2-3|many|TRBV24-1
CATSERGGTDTQYF
TGTGCCACCAGTGAGAGGGGAGGGACAGATACGCAGTATTTT
>TRBD2|TRBJ2-1|-|TRBV3-1
CASSLRSGSEPEQFF
TGTGCCAGCAGCCTACGTAGCGGGAGCGAACCTGAGCAGTTCTTC
>-|TRBJ2-7|-|TRBV2
CASSLPGASYEQYF
TGTGCCAGCAGTTTACCAGGGGCCTCCTACGAGCAGTACTTC
>-|TRBJ1-4|-|TRBV6-5
CASSYLQNEKLFF
TGTGCCAGCAGTTACTTGCAGAATGAAAAACTGTTTTTT
>-|TRBJ2-5|-|TRBV6-5
CASSGTQYF
TGTGCCAGCAGCGGGACCCAGTACTTC
>TRBD1|TRBJ1-2|few|TRBV29-1
CSAGTEAEGYGYTF
TGCAGCGCGGGGACAGAGGCTGAAGGGTATGGCTACACCTTC
>-|TRBJ1-1|few|TRBV10-3
CAISEFGNEAFF
TGTGCCATCAGTGAGTTTGGGAATGAAGCTTTCTTT
>-|TRBJ1-1|-|TRBV15
CVTTPTGPTEAFF
TGTGTCACCACCCCGACAGGACCCACTGAAGCTTTCTTT
>-|TRBJ2-7|few|TRBV20-1
CSAFRDSGQYF
TGCAGTGCTTTCAGGGATTCCGGGCAGTACTTC
>-|TRBJ1-6|many|TRBV20-1
CSATPPRGRGSPLHF
TGCAGTGCTACTCCCCCTCGGGGGCGAGGTTCACCCCTCCACTTT
>-|TRBJ2-3|many|TRBV19
CASSASGTVSTDTQYF
TGTGCCAGTAGTGCCTCCGGGACGGTTAGCACAGATACGCAGTATTTT
>-|TRBJ2-7|many|TRBV5-1
CASSVPSDEQYF
TGCGCCAGCAGCGTCCCCTCCGACGAGCAGTACTTC
>-|TRBJ1-2|-|TRBV29-1
CSVVEAYGYTF
TGCAGCGTTGTCGAGGCCTATGGCTACACCTTC
>-|TRBJ2-1|many|TRBV19
CASSIPRGVDEQFF
TGTGCCAGTAGTATCCCCCGGGGAGTGGATGAGCAGTTCTTC
>TRBD2|TRBJ2-3|many|TRBV20-1
CSAPLPGGGTDTQYF
TGCAGTGCTCCCCTCCCGGGAGGCGGGACAGATACGCAGTATTTT
>-|TRBJ1-1|many|TRBV12-3/TRBV12-4
CASSDGEGGTEAFF
TGTGCCAGCAGCGATGGGGAAGGAGGCACTGAAGCTTTCTTT
>-|TRBJ2-6|-|TRBV6-1
CAGSTGTPTGANVLTF
TGTGCCGGCAGCACCGGGACGCCTACTGGGGCCAACGTCCTGACTTTC
>TRBD1|TRBJ2-7|many|TRBV4-3
CASSQELGTVSYEQYF
TGCGCCAGCAGCCAAGAACTCGGGACAGTGTCCTACGAGCAGTACTTC
>-|TRBJ2-5|many|TRBV6-5
CASSYSAERDHYF
TGTGCCAGCAGTTACTCAGCGGAAAGGGATCATTACTTC
>-|TRBJ1-4|many|TRBV7-9
CASRGTETTNEKLFF
TGTGCCAGCAGGGGGACGGAAACAACTAATGAAAAACTGTTTTTT
>TRBD1|TRBJ2-7|-|TRBV20-1
CSARDRAGGRHYEQYF
TGCAGTGCTAGAGATCGGGCAGGGGGCAGGCACTACGAGCAGTACTTC
>TRBD2|TRBJ2-7|-|TRBV5-4
CASSRGTSPTYEQYF
TGTGCCAGCAGCCGCGGGACTAGCCCTACCTACGAGCAGTACTTC
>TRBD1|TRBJ1-2|-|TRBV29-1
CSVEDRPFYGYTF
TGCAGCGTCGAGGACAGGCCCTTCTATGGCTACACCTTC
>-|TRBJ1-1|-|TRBV25-1
CASSDHGGGTEAFF
TGTGCCAGCAGTGACCATGGGGGGGGCACTGAAGCTTTCTTT
>TRBD2|TRBJ2-3|-|TRBV10-3
CAISESSSGGVDTQYF
TGTGCCATCAGTGAGTCGAGTAGCGGGGGCGTGGATACGCAGTATTTT
>-|TRBJ2-3|many|TRBV20-1
CSALDVRFVTDTQYF
TGCAGTGCTCTGGACGTTCGATTTGTAACAGATACGCAGTATTTT
>-|TRBJ1-4|-|TRBV19
CASKSSTTNEKLFF
TGTGCCAGTAAATCGAGTACAACTAATGAAAAACTGTTTTTT